Included here is one T cell receptor (beta chain) sequence, with context. This CDR3 has 14 amino acids. The V end was cut by 3 bases, the J end by 4 bases, with 12 bases between. Germline lookup yields CDR1 MNHEY and CDR2 SMNVEV (reference sequence). The data stem from a study of early T cells in non-severe SARS-CoV-2 infection. Unique molecular identifiers tagged individual cDNA molecules. MiXCR, run by TCRdb on the 5' RACE reads, gives a single entry per CDR3 protein. Of 75,000 to 80,000 distinct CDR3 sequences listed, about 16% are singletons. The chain couples TRBV27 to TRBJ2-5, with TRBD2 as a possible D gene (5 bases). This clonotype was sampled from an adult who was a healthcare worker with PCR-confirmed SARS-CoV-2 infection or an uninfected control (not recorded which). Sequenced material: whole blood. CDR3 bases: TGTGCCAGCAGTTTGGGAGCTGACGGAGAGACCCAGTACTTC. Protein sequence: CASSLGADGETQYF.